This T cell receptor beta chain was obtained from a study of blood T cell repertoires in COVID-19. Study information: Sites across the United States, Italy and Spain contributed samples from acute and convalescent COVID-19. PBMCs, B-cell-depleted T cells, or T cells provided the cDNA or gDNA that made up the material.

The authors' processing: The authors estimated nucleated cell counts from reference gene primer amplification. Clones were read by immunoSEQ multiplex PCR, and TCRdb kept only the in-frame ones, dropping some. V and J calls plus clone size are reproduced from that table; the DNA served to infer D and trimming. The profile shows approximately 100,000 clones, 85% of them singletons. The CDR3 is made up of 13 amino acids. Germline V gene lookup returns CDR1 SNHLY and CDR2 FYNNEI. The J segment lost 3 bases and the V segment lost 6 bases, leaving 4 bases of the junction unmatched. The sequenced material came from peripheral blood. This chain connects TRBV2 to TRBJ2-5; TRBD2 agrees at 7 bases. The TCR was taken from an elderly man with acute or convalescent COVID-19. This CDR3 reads CASSRRGEETQYF. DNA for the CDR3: TGTGCCAGCAGCCGTCGGGGGGAAGAGACCCAGTACTTC.